These 4 T cell receptor beta chains originate from one sample sequenced in a study of Graves' ophthalmopathy and Graves' hyperthyroidism. Amplification of the TCR beta CDR3 regions used RNA transcripts (as template). First-round RT-PCR with HTBI primers preceded a second-round multiplex PCR. TCRdb processed the multiplex PCR reads anew with MiXCR; each CDR3 protein has one entry. The sample yields hundreds of thousands of distinct CDR3 sequences, 35% to 50% seen once. The specimen was peripheral blood. These receptor sequences come from an adult man with Graves' ophthalmopathy.

This clonotype came up many times. This chain links TRBV10-3 with TRBJ1-5; tentative D call: TRBD1 (6 bases). The CDR3 is made up of 14 amino acids. The V end lost 4 bases, the J end lost 3 bases, and 10 bases lay between the germline ends. CDR1 is ENHRY, CDR2 SYGVKD, per germline. The CDR3 sequence: CAISVGQLNQPQHF. The DNA for the CDR3 is TGTGCCATCAGTGTCGGACAGCTCAATCAGCCCCAGCATTTT.

The chain combines TRBV5-5 with TRBJ1-2; 11 nucleotides align to TRBD1. The germline V gene encodes CDR1 SGHKS and CDR2 YYEKEE (reference sequence). The CDR3 is made up of 15 amino acids. The trim removed 3 bases at V and 4 bases at J, leaving 5 bases unmatched. The CDR3 is CASSSGQGAPYGYTF. CDR3 nucleotide sequence: TGTGCCAGCAGCTCCGGACAGGGGGCCCCCTATGGCTACACCTTC.

The chain uses TRBV5-6 and TRBJ1-2; tentative D call: TRBD1 (5 bases). Germline V CDR1 and CDR2: SGHDT, YYEEEE. The V end was cut by 0 bases, the J end by 4 bases, with 10 bases between. This CDR3 is 14 amino acids long. The DNA of the CDR3 is TGTGCCAGCAGCTTGGGGGCAGGGAGCTATGGCTACACCTTC. Protein: CASSLGAGSYGYTF.

This clonotype was picked up many times. V usage is TRBV20-1 and J usage is TRBJ2-7; 7 nucleotides line up with TRBD2. Germline values: CDR1 DFQATT, CDR2 SNEGSKA (reference sequence). Trimming removed 6 bases from V and 1 base from J; junction bases left unmatched: 9. The CDR3 consists of 14 residues. CDR3 sequence (DNA): TGCAGTGCCTCCCCTAGCGGTCTTTCCTACGAGCAGTACTTC. Protein sequence: CSASPSGLSYEQYF.